This T cell receptor (beta chain) stems from a study of cytomegalovirus exposure and HLA in healthy donors. PCR amplification relied on 60 Vbeta primers (plus 13 Jbeta primers). Here immunoSEQ multiplex PCR was the method, and the copy in TCRdb shows in-frame clones only, minus some. The data show 85,000 to 120,000 clones, roughly 74% seen once. The ends were cut back, 7 bases at V and 0 bases at J, with 15 bases in the middle. CDR3 length: 14 residues. Germline V CDR1 and CDR2: SQVTM, ANQGSEA. The rearrangement links TRBV29-1 to TRBJ1-1, with D perhaps TRBD1 (5 bases). This clonotype was obtained from a man between 35 and 55 years old in good health and CMV-seronegative. Sequenced material: PBMCs. The CDR3: CSAALAGLNTEAFF. The DNA of the CDR3 is TGCAGCGCGGCCCTGGCGGGACTGAACACTGAAGCTTTCTTT.